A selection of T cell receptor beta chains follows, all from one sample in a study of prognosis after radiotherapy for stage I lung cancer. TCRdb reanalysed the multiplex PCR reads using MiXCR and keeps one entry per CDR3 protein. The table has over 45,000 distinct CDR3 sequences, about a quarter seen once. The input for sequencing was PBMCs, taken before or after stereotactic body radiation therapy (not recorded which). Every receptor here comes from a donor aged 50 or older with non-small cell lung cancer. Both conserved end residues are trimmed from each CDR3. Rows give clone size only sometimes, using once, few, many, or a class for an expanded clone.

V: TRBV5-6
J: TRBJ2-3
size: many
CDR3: ASSLPPGSSGDTQY

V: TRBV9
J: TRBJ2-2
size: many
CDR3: ASSVEGRGPGELF

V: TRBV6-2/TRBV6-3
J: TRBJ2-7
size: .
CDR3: ASRFSTSGVSTYEQY

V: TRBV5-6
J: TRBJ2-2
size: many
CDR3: ASSHQPSGELF

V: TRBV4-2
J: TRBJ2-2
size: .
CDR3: ASCHFPPGLAGGPNTGELF

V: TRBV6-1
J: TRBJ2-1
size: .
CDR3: VSRPAGTNGNEQF

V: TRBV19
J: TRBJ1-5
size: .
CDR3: ASSRAGFGGSNQPQH

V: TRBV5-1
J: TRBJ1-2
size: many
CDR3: ASRRGSFAYGYT

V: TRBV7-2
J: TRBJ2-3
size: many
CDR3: ASSAGVTTDTQY

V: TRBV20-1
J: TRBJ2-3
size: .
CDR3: SARGQGSADTQY

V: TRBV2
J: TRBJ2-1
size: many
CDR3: ASSEWKNEQF

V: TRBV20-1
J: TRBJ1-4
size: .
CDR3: SAVDRGAGNEKLF

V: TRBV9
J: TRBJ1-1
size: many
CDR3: ASSVGGSGTEAF

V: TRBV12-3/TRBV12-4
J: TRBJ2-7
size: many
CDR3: ASSLTGAYEQY

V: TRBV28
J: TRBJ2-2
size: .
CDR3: PSRRTGAGTWELF

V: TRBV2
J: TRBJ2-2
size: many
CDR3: ATQGGSGGTGELF

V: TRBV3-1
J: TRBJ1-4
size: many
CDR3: ASSPAGGIYEKLF

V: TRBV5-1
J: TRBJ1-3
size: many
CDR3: ASNPGWDTIY

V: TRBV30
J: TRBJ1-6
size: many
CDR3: AWSVEIDSPLH

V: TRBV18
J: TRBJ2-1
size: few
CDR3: ASSPQRDSYNEQF

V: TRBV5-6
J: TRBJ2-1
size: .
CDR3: ASTEDRGVHNEQF

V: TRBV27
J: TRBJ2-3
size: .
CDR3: ASSSRGRETDTQY

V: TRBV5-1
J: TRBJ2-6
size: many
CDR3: ASSLGGSSGANVLT

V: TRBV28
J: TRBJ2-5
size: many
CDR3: ASSRTAEETQY

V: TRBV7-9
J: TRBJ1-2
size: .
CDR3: ASSRRQGYGYI

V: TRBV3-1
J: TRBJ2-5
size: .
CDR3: ASSQAYRGGLDTQY

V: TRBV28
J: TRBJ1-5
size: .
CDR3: ATREVSRPQH

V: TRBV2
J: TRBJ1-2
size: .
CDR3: AISDPGGNYGYT